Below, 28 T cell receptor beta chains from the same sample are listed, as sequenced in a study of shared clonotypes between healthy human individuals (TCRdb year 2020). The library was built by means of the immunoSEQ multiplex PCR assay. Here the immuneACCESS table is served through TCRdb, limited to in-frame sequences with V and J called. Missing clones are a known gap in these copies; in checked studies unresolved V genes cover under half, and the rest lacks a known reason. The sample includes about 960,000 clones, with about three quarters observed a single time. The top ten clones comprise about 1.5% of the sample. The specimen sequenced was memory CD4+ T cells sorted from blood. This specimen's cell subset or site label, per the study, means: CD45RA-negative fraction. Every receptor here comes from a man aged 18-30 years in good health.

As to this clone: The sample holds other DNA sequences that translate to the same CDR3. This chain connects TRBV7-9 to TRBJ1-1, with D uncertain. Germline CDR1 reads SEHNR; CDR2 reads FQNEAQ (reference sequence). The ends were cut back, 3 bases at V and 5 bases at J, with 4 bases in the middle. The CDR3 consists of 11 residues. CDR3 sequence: CASSLFTEAFF. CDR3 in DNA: TGTGCCAGCAGCTTGTTTACTGAAGCTTTCTTT.

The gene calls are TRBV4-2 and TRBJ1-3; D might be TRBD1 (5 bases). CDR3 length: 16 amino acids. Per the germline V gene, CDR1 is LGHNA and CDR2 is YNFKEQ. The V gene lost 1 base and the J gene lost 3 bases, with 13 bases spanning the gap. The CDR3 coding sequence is TGTGCCAGCAGCCAAGTGGACACCGCCTATGGAAACACCATATATTTT. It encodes CASSQVDTAYGNTIYF.

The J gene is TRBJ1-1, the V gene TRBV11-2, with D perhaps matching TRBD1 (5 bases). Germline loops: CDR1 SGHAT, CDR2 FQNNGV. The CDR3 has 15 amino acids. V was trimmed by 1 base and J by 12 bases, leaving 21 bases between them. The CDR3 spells CASSLAYGDRVIPFF. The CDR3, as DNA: TGTGCCAGCAGCTTAGCTTACGGGGACCGCGTCATCCCTTTCTTT.

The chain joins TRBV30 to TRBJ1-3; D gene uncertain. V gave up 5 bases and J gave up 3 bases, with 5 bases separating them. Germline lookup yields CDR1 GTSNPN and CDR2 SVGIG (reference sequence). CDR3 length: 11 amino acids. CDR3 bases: TGTGCCTGGGCTAGTGGAAACACCATATATTTT. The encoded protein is CAWASGNTIYF. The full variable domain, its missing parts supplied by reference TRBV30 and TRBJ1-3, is SQTIHQWPATLVQPVGSPLSLECTVEGTSNPNLYWYRQAAGRGLQLLFYSVGIGQISSEVPQNLSASRPQDRQFILSSKKLLLSDSGFYLCAWASGNTIYFGEGSWLTVV.

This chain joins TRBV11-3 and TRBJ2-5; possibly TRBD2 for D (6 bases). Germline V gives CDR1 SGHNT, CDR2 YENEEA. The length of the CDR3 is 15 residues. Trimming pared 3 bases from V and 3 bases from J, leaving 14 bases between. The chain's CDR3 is CASSFGVGGEETQYF. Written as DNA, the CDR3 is TGTGCCAGCAGCTTTGGCGTAGGCGGGGAAGAGACCCAGTACTTC.

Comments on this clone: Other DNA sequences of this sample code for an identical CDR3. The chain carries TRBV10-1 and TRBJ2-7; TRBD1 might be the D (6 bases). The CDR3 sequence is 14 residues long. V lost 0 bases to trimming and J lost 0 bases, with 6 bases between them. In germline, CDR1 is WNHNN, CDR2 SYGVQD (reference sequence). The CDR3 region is CASSESGASYEQYF. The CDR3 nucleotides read TGCGCCAGCAGTGAGTCGGGGGCCTCCTACGAGCAGTACTTC.

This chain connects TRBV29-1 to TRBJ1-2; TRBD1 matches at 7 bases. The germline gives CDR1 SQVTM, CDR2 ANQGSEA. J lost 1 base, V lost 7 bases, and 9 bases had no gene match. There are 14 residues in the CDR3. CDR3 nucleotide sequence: TGCAGCGCGCTGCCGGGACAGAGTAACTATGGCTACACCTTC. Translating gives CSALPGQSNYGYTF.

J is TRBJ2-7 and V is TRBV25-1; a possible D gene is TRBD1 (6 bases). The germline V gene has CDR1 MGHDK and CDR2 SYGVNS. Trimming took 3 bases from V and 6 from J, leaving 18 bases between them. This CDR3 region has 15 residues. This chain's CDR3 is CASSDPGNRVSEQYF. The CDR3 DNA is TGTGCCAGCAGTGACCCAGGGAACAGGGTTAGCGAGCAGTACTTC.

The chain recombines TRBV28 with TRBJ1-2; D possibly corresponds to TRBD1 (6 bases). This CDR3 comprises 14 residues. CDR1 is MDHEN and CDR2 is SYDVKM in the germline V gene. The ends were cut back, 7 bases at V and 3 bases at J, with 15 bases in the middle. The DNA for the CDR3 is TGTGCCAGCACCCCAGGACAGAGTTACTATGGCTACACCTTC. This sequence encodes CASTPGQSYYGYTF.

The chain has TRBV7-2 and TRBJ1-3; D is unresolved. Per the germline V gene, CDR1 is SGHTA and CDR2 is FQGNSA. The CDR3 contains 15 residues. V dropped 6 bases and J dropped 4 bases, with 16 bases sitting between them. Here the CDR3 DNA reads TGTGCCAGCAGAACGTCCGGACCTAACGGAAACACCATATATTTT. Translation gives CASRTSGPNGNTIYF.

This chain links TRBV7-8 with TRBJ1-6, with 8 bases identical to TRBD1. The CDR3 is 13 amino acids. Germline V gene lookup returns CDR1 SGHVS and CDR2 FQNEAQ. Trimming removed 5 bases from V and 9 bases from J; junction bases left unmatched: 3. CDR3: CASSVDRVSPLHF. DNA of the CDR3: TGTGCCAGCAGCGTGGACAGGGTTTCACCCCTCCACTTT.

This chain's CDR3 is CAISESLGNTEAFF. The DNA for the CDR3 is TGTGCCATCAGTGAGTCTTTAGGGAACACTGAAGCTTTCTTT. The J gene is TRBJ1-1, the V gene TRBV10-3; unclear D gene. The germline V gene has CDR1 ENHRY and CDR2 SYGVKD. V was shortened by 0 bases and J by 1 base, with 6 bases between the two germline ends. The CDR3 is made up of 14 amino acids.

This chain's CDR3 is CASSVVSSGSSEQFF. DNA of the CDR3: TGTGCCAGCAGCGTAGTTTCTAGCGGGAGCTCTGAGCAGTTCTTC. The chain joins TRBV9 to TRBJ2-1; 10 bases match TRBD2. The CDR3 has 15 residues. Germline V gives CDR1 SGDLS, CDR2 YYNGEE. V trimming: 0 bases; J trimming: 9 bases; junction bases outside the gene matches: 6.

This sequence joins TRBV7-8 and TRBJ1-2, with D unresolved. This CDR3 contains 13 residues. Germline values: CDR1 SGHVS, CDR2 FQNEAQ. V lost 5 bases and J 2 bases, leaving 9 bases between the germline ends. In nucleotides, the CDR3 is TGTGCCAGCAGCCTCGGACGGAACTATGGCTACACCTTC. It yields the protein CASSLGRNYGYTF.

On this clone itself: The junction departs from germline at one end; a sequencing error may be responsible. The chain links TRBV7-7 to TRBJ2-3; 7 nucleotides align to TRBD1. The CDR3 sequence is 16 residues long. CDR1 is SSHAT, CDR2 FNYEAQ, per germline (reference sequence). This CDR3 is CASSLGGGTLTDTQYF. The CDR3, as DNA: TGTGCTAGCAGCTTAGGGGGCGGTACTCTCACAGATACGCAGTATTTT.

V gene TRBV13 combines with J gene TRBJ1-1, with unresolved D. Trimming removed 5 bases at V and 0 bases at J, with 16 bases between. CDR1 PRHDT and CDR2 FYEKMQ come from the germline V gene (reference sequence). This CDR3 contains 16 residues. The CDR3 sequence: CASSRPDGGLNTEAFF. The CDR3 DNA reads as TGTGCCAGCAGCCGTCCGGACGGCGGTTTGAACACTGAAGCTTTCTTT.

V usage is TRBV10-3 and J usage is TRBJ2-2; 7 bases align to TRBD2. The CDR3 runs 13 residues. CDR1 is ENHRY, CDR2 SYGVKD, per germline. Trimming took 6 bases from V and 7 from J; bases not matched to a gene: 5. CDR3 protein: CAIRRLANGELFF. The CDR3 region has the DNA TGTGCCATCAGGCGACTAGCCAACGGGGAGCTGTTTTTT.

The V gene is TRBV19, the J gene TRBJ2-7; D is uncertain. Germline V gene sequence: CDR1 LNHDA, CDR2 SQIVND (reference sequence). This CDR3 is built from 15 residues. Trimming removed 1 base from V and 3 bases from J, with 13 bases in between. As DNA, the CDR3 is TGTGCCAGTAGTATAGTGGCAGGAGTGGGCTACGAGCAGTACTTC. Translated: CASSIVAGVGYEQYF. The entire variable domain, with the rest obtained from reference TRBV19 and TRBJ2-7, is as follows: DGGITQSPKYLFRKEGQNVTLSCEQNLNHDAMYWYRQDPGQGLRLIYYSQIVNDFQKGDIAEGYSVSREKKESFPLTVTSAQKNPTAFYLCASSIVAGVGYEQYFGPGTRLTVT.

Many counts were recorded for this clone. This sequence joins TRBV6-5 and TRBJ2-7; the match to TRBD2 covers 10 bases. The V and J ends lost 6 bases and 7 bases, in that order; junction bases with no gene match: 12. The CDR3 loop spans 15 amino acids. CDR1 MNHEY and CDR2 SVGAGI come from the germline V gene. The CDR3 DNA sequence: TGTGCCAGCAGCCAAAACCTAGCGGGAGTCGGTGAGCAGTACTTC. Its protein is CASSQNLAGVGEQYF.

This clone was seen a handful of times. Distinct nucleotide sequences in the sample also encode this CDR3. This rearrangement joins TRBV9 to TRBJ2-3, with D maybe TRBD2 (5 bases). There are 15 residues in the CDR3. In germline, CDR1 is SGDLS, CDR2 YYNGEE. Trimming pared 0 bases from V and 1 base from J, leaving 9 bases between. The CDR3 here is CASSVGGVRTDTQYF. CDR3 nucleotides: TGTGCCAGCAGCGTAGGGGGAGTTCGCACAGATACGCAGTATTTT.

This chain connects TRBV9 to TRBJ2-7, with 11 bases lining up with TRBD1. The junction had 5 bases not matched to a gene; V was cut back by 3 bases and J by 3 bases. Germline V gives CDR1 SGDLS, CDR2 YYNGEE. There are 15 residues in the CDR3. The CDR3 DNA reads TGTGCCAGCAGCGAGGGACAGGGGGTTTACTACGAGCAGTACTTC. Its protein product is CASSEGQGVYYEQYF.

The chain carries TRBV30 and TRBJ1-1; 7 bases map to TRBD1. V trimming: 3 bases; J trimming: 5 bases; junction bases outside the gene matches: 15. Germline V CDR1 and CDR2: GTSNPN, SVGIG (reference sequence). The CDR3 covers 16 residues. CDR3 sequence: CAWSGPGGALGTEAFF. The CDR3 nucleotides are TGTGCCTGGAGCGGTCCAGGGGGGGCCCTGGGGACTGAAGCTTTCTTT.

The CDR3 reads CASSLASGPIFTGELFF. Here the CDR3 DNA reads TGTGCCAGCAGCTTAGCGTCGGGACCAATCTTCACCGGGGAGCTGTTTTTT. The chain carries TRBV7-2 and TRBJ2-2; D is possibly TRBD1 or TRBD2 (5 bases each). Germline V gives CDR1 SGHTA, CDR2 FQGNSA. The CDR3 runs 17 residues. Trimming cost V 0 bases and J 4 bases, with 15 bases left between them.

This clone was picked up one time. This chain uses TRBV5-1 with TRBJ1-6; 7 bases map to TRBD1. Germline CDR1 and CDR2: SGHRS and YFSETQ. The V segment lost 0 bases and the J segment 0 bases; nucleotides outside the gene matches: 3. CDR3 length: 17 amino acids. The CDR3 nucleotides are TGCGCCAGCAGCTTGGAGGGACAGAGCTCCTATAATTCACCCCTCCACTTT. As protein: CASSLEGQSSYNSPLHF. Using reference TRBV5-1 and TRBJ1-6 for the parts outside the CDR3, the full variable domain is KAGVTQTPRYLIKTRGQQVTLSCSPISGHRSVSWYQQTPGQGLQFLFEYFSETQRNKGNFPGRFSGRQFSNSRSEMNVSTLELGDSALYLCASSLEGQSSYNSPLHFGNGTRLTVT.

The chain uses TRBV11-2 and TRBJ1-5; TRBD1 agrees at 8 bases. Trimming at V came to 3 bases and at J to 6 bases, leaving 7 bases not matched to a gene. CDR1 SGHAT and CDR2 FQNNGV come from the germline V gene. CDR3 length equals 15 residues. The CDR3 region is CASSFTSGGGQPQHF. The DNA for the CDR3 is TGTGCCAGCAGCTTTACGTCAGGGGGCGGTCAGCCCCAGCATTTT.

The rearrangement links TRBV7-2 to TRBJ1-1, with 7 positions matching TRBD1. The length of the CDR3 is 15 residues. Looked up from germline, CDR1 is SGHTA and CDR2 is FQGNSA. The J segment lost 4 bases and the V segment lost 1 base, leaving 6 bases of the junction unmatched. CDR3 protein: CASSLEGARGTEAFF. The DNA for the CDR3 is TGTGCCAGCAGCTTAGAGGGGGCTCGGGGCACTGAAGCTTTCTTT.

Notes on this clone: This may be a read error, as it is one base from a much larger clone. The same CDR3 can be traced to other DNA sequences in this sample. CDR3 protein: CASSFDSSGNTIYF. Here the CDR3 DNA reads TGTGCCAGTAGTTTCGACAGCTCTGGAAACACCATATATTTT. The V and J genes are TRBV19 and TRBJ1-3; weak D call: TRBD1 (5 bases). The CDR3 extends over 14 amino acids. Germline assignment: CDR1 LNHDA and CDR2 SQIVND (reference sequence). V lost 5 bases and J 0 bases, leaving 8 bases between the germline ends.

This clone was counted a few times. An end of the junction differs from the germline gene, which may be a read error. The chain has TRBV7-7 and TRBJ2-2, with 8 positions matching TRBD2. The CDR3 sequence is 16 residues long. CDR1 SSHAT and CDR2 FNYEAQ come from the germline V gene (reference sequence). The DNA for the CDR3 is TGTGCTAGCAGCTCCTCGGCGGCGGGGGGCACCGGGGAGCTGTTTTTT. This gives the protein CASSSSAAGGTGELFF.